This TCR beta chain was recorded in a study of cytomegalovirus exposure and HLA in healthy donors (dated by TCRdb to about 2017). Turning to the overall study: According to an earlier analysis of a few hundred of the donors, about 179 million T cells yielded roughly 110 million unique TCR beta sequences and around 300 Gb of sequence data. Roughly 290 gigabases of sequencing data and around 88 million unique TCR sequences made up an early release that covered about 640 HLA-typed donors. The genetic ancestry cluster associated with self-reported Caucasian donors included 81% of the approximately 430 genotyped donors. The study aimed to test whether cataloging public T cell receptors could reveal signatures of past pathogen exposure. The study profiled the T cell repertoires of 500 to 800 subjects by immunosequencing and related them to cytomegalovirus serostatus. Along with the approximately 650-subject first cohort, a separate validation cohort of roughly 110 different subjects was used. The study combined high-throughput TCR immunosequencing, statistical association of individual TCRs with disease status, and machine learning to predict cytomegalovirus infection status. A later analysis re-analyzed previously published TCR beta repertoires from about 730 donors and added high-resolution HLA genotyping to study TCR occurrence patterns. The later analysis used no new phenotypic data to find candidate immune exposures, relying instead on TCR beta sequences and their occurrence across donors. An earlier analysis of approximately 580 of the donors used high-throughput TCR beta sequencing to judge whether each TCR beta V gene segment behaved as functional or pseudogenic. Donor age, sex, ethnicity and CMV serostatus were compiled together with the repertoire data. A later genetic analysis took genome-wide SNP genotypes for about 65% of the roughly 670 donors and used that subset as a discovery cohort. All discovery cohort repertoires had been generated using a single sequencing platform. HLA typing included class I and class II loci at four-digit resolution. The number of typed donors differed by locus: about 629-630 for A, B, C, DRB1 and DQB1; some 500 for DQA1; 606 for DPA1; and some 430 for DPB1. A few DR-DQ haplotypes were treated as single units for association and clustering because of strong linkage in the cohort. On average, roughly 250,000 unique TCR beta nucleotide sequences were sequenced per donor among fewer than 500 genotyped donors of the cohort, with 15% to 20% of those sequences being non-productive.

Libraries were built with the immunoSEQ multiplex PCR assay. The multiplex PCR relied on a mix of 60 forward primers for TCR Vbeta segments and 13 reverse primers for TCR Jbeta segments. The CDR3 region of rearranged TCR beta genes was amplified from genomic DNA with a multiplex PCR assay. The amplified TCR beta libraries were sequenced on the Illumina HiSeq System as 87-base-pair reads. The source study handled its data this way. A later analysis tallied 75 million to 85 million unique TCR beta chains across the 666 repertoires, and approximately 9.9 million of those chains were shared by two or more donors. To remove PCR and sequencing errors, raw reads were error-corrected and collapsed into unique sequences using a nearest-neighbor algorithm that merged closely related sequences. V, D and J gene segments were assigned by aligning CDR3 sequences to IMGT reference sequences. For a sequence to be retained, a match of at least six nucleotides was required to both a V gene segment and a J gene segment. Rearrangements were classified as productive when the CDR3 lacked stop codons and remained in frame with V and J, and all other rearrangements were classified as non-productive. CDR3 was defined by IMGT convention, running from the second conserved V-encoded cysteine to the conserved J-encoded phenylalanine. The earlier analysis of roughly 590 of the donors excluded any sequence lacking an unambiguous match to a single V gene segment. In an earlier analysis of a few hundred of the donors, a V segment was called functional when productive rearrangements were above 56.7%, and segregating when the standard deviation between donors exceeded 5%. To diagnose cytomegalovirus status from the catalog of TCR beta chain sequences, a statistical classification framework was built. In a later analysis, V and J genes were assigned by comparing TCR nucleotide sequences against IMGT/GENE-DB human TR gene sequences. Using the TCRdist pipeline, a later analysis assigned CDR3 sequences along with most-parsimonious VDJ recombination scenarios. In a later analysis, every TCR beta chain was defined by the combination of its CDR3 amino acid sequence and its V-gene family, and reads without a unique V-gene family were dropped. A later analysis removed roughly 590 highly shared, low-generation-probability nucleotide sequences to deal with suspected cross-contamination and a sequencing artifact. In a later analysis, a clonal expansion index was calculated for each public chain from normalized within-repertoire ranks of inferred template counts. A later analysis computed generation probabilities with a VDJ recombination model fitted to out-of-frame rearrangements, and checked the results against IGoR. In a later analysis, TCR-TCR, TCR-HLA and TCR-CMV co-occurrence was scored with hypergeometric tests, and a repertoire-size bias correction was applied to TCR pairs. In a later analysis, false discovery rates were estimated by permuting HLA or CMV assignments 20 times. A later analysis grouped co-occurring TCRs with DBSCAN, adding TCRdist sequence similarity when clustering within HLA-allele-positive subsets. Repertoires with fewer than 30,000 or more than 120,000 public chains, plus five repertoires with anomalous nucleotide sharing, were excluded from co-occurrence clustering. In TCRdb, the immuneACCESS table is reduced to in-frame sequences with V and J assigned. These tables do not hold every clone; where another copy was compared, an unresolved V gene accounts for under half, and the others remain unexplained. The DNA was the basis for D and trimming; V, J and clone size are from that table. Counted in this sample were approximately 160,000 clones; 82% of them appeared once. Over 1.2% of the sample belongs to the ten largest clones.

What the research found in general, with its limitations: The study listed 150 to 200 TCR beta chains as associated with cytomegalovirus. When HLA alleles, especially DR and DQ, strongly co-occurred, TCR associations were difficult to assign to individual alleles. Several of the top co-occurrence clusters appeared to be linked to parvovirus B19, influenza, CMV and Epstein-Barr virus, according to a later analysis. Three of the identified cytomegalovirus-associated TCR beta chains were confirmed in vitro to be specific for cytomegalovirus antigens. In both the original and validation cohorts, the classifier was reported to diagnose cytomegalovirus status with high specificity and sensitivity. In a later analysis, TCR association rates were found to vary across HLA loci, with the most associated TCRs seen for DRB1 alleles and the fewest for HLA-C alleles. Because counts were too low, 15 to 20 rarely observed V segments, including chromosome 9 orphons, were left out of the earlier analysis of about 620 of the donors. A group of highly shared sequence variants was considered likely to be a technical artifact of the sequencing pipeline. Presence/absence analyses assumed roughly uniform sequencing depth across donors, an assumption that may not hold. In a later analysis, around 17,000 TCR beta sequences were associated with specific HLA alleles at a false discovery rate of 0.05. For the cohort, immune exposure information was limited to CMV serostatus. In an earlier analysis of around 500 of the donors, most TCR beta V segments appeared in productive rearrangements about 90% or about 30% of the time, broadly matching IMGT annotations. A later genetic analysis associated a missense DCLRE1C variant with V-gene and J-gene trimming of TCR beta chains, and an independent cohort replicated the association. Because HLA typing was missing for some donors at each locus, association tests included only the typed subset. According to a later analysis, most CMV-associated TCR beta chains appeared to be HLA-restricted, and the HLA associations seemed to be driven largely by CMV exposure. Correlated functional status among segregating V segments might reflect linkage disequilibrium, but an unknown experimental factor could not be ruled out. In this cohort, only TCR beta chains were sequenced, and detectable features were limited by the absence of alpha or paired-chain data. In a later analysis, HLA-associated TCR beta chains showed more clonal expansion and lower generation probabilities than non-associated chains that were equally common. In a later genetic analysis, fewer N-insertions in productive TCRs were reported among donors in an Asian-associated ancestry cluster than the roughly 700-donor mean. Most TCR sequences were seen in very few donors, while some public TCRs were found in many individuals. A further reported finding was that TCR beta sequences accurately predicted the HLA-A and HLA-B alleles for most subjects in the first cohort. According to the authors, the approach could potentially be generalized to other disease states and immunological phenotypes.

Worth noting for this clone: Its antigen remains undetermined. The sample holds no much larger clone one base away, and base qualities are not on file.

The cohort consisted of hundreds of healthy bone marrow donors. At the time of sampling, all cohort members were nominally healthy, though unrecorded immune exposures were likely present. The donor was CMV seropositive and was included in the group of 250 to 350 seropositive cohort members. A peripheral blood sample was provided by each donor, and peripheral blood mononuclear cells were used for TCR beta sequencing. The Qiagen DNeasy Blood Extraction Kit was used to extract genomic DNA from the blood cell samples. This TCR came from a girl aged 10 to 17 in good health and CMV-seropositive. The material sequenced was PBMCs.

The nucleotides are TGTGCCAGCAGTTTAATGGCCGACAGGGGGTACGAGCAGTACTTC. It encodes CASSLMADRGYEQYF. This chain joins TRBV27 to TRBJ2-7; 9 of the junction bases match TRBD1. CDR1 MNHEY and CDR2 SMNVEV are derived from the germline V gene (reference sequence). There are 15 amino acids in the CDR3, from cysteine to phenylalanine inclusive. Only the CDR3 DNA is retained, 45 bases long and in frame from the first base. The germline V end is reduced by 2 bases and the J end by 4 bases; junction bases left unmatched: 6.